This is a list of T cell receptor beta chains from one sample in a study of IL-17A CD8 T cells in psoriatic arthritis synovium. Repertoires were generated with immunoSEQ multiplex PCR, while TCRdb's copy carries only in-frame clones and drops some. The table shows about 1,900 clones, with 70% occurring only once. Sequencing input: IL-17A+ (IFN-gamma+/-) memory CD8+ T cells from synovial fluid. These receptor sequences come from a human donor with psoriatic arthritis. CDR3s include the opening cysteine and the closing phenylalanine or tryptophan. D genes are given only for firm matches. Size is omitted from some rows. Given values are once, few, many or a class for expanded clones.

v_call: TRBV10-3; j_call: TRBJ1-1; clone_size: few; cdr3_length: 15; d_call: NA; cdr3_nt: TGTGCCATCAGTGAGCGGGACTCTGAGAGCACTGAAGCTTTCTTT; cdr3_aa: CAISERDSESTEAFF
v_call: TRBV27; j_call: TRBJ2-6; clone_size: few; cdr3_length: 19; d_call: NA; cdr3_nt: TGTGCCAGCAGTACTCACCCGATGGAGGGCCCCCCTGGGGCCAACGTCCTGACTTTC; cdr3_aa: CASSTHPMEGPPGANVLTF
v_call: TRBV13; j_call: TRBJ2-2; clone_size: NA; cdr3_length: 16; d_call: TRBD1; cdr3_nt: TGTGCCAGCAGCCCCGCGGGACAGGGGATCACCGGGGAGCTGTTTTTT; cdr3_aa: CASSPAGQGITGELFF
v_call: TRBV7-2; j_call: TRBJ2-1; clone_size: NA; cdr3_length: 16; d_call: NA; cdr3_nt: TGTGCCAGCGTCCTTGGGCCCCAAGACGGATACAATGAGCAGTTCTTC; cdr3_aa: CASVLGPQDGYNEQFF
v_call: TRBV5-6; j_call: TRBJ2-7; clone_size: few; cdr3_length: 14; d_call: TRBD2; cdr3_nt: TGTGCCAGCAGCATAGTTTCCGGGAGGCACGAGCAGTACTTC; cdr3_aa: CASSIVSGRHEQYF
v_call: TRBV27; j_call: TRBJ2-1; clone_size: NA; cdr3_length: 16; d_call: NA; cdr3_nt: TGTGCCAGCAGTCCCGCTTTTGGGGACTGGTCGAATGAGCAGTTCTTC; cdr3_aa: CASSPAFGDWSNEQFF
v_call: TRBV20-1; j_call: TRBJ2-3; clone_size: NA; cdr3_length: 10; d_call: NA; cdr3_nt: TGCAGTGCCGAAAGGGATACGCAGTATTTT; cdr3_aa: CSAERDTQYF
v_call: TRBV4-1; j_call: TRBJ2-3; clone_size: NA; cdr3_length: 15; d_call: NA; cdr3_nt: TGCGCCAGCAGCCTCACCAGGGGGGGGACAGATACGCAGTATTTT; cdr3_aa: CASSLTRGGTDTQYF
v_call: TRBV20-1; j_call: TRBJ2-1; clone_size: NA; cdr3_length: 9; d_call: NA; cdr3_nt: TGCAGTGCCTACAATGAGCAGTTCTTC; cdr3_aa: CSAYNEQFF
v_call: TRBV6-4; j_call: TRBJ2-1; clone_size: NA; cdr3_length: 13; d_call: NA; cdr3_nt: TGTGCCAGCAGTGACAACTCCTACAATGAGCAGTTCTTC; cdr3_aa: CASSDNSYNEQFF
v_call: TRBV5-7; j_call: TRBJ2-5; clone_size: NA; cdr3_length: 14; d_call: NA; cdr3_nt: TGTGCCAGCAGTTCTGTGCTGGCGAGAGGGACCCAGTACTTC; cdr3_aa: CASSSVLARGTQYF
v_call: TRBV6-1; j_call: TRBJ2-7; clone_size: NA; cdr3_length: 11; d_call: TRBD2; cdr3_nt: TGTGCCAGTCAGGGAGGGAACGAGCAGTACTTC; cdr3_aa: CASQGGNEQYF
v_call: TRBV6-1; j_call: TRBJ2-1; clone_size: NA; cdr3_length: 15; d_call: TRBD2; cdr3_nt: TGTGCCAGCAGTGAACAGGCTAGCGGATATGATGAGCAGTTCTTC; cdr3_aa: CASSEQASGYDEQFF
v_call: TRBV4-3; j_call: TRBJ2-1; clone_size: NA; cdr3_length: 14; d_call: TRBD1; cdr3_nt: TGCGCCAGCAGCCCGGGACAGGTTGATAATGAGCAGTTCTTC; cdr3_aa: CASSPGQVDNEQFF
v_call: TRBV11-2; j_call: TRBJ1-1; clone_size: NA; cdr3_length: 12; d_call: NA; cdr3_nt: TGTGCCAGCAGCTTAGTCAGCACTGAAGCTTTCTTT; cdr3_aa: CASSLVSTEAFF
v_call: TRBV5-1; j_call: TRBJ2-7; clone_size: NA; cdr3_length: 15; d_call: NA; cdr3_nt: TGCGCCAGCAGCATAACAGGGGGAGCGGGGGACGAGCAGTACTTC; cdr3_aa: CASSITGGAGDEQYF
v_call: TRBV10-2; j_call: TRBJ2-2; clone_size: few; cdr3_length: 15; d_call: TRBD2; cdr3_nt: TGCGCCAGCACCTTAGCGGGGGAGAACACCGGGGAGCTGTTTTTT; cdr3_aa: CASTLAGENTGELFF
v_call: TRBV7-9; j_call: TRBJ2-1; clone_size: NA; cdr3_length: 12; d_call: NA; cdr3_nt: TGTGCCAGCAGCTTAGAGCTGGATGAGCAGTTCTTC; cdr3_aa: CASSLELDEQFF
v_call: TRBV4-2; j_call: TRBJ2-1; clone_size: NA; cdr3_length: 14; d_call: NA; cdr3_nt: TGTGCCAGCACTCACAAGTATCAGGGTGGGGAGCAGTTCTTC; cdr3_aa: CASTHKYQGGEQFF
v_call: TRBV7-8; j_call: TRBJ2-3; clone_size: NA; cdr3_length: 15; d_call: NA; cdr3_nt: TGTGCCAGCAGCCTCAATCGCGGCGGCACAGATACGCAGTATTTT; cdr3_aa: CASSLNRGGTDTQYF
v_call: TRBV7-6; j_call: TRBJ1-3; clone_size: NA; cdr3_length: 17; d_call: TRBD1; cdr3_nt: TGTGCCAGCAGCTTACCCTCCGACAGGGGGCTAGGAAACACCATATATTTT; cdr3_aa: CASSLPSDRGLGNTIYF
v_call: TRBV7-7; j_call: TRBJ2-7; clone_size: NA; cdr3_length: 15; d_call: TRBD1; cdr3_nt: TGTGCCAGCAGCGCAGGGACAGGCCGTACCTACGAGCAGTACTTC; cdr3_aa: CASSAGTGRTYEQYF
v_call: TRBV5-1; j_call: TRBJ2-3; clone_size: once; cdr3_length: 17; d_call: NA; cdr3_nt: TGCGCCAGCAGCTTGAACGAAGCGAGGACTAGCACAGATACGCAGTATTTT; cdr3_aa: CASSLNEARTSTDTQYF
v_call: TRBV19; j_call: TRBJ2-1; clone_size: NA; cdr3_length: 18; d_call: TRBD2; cdr3_nt: TGTGCCAGTAGTACTACTAGCGGGAGCTTGGGCTCCTACAATGAGCAGTTCTTC; cdr3_aa: CASSTTSGSLGSYNEQFF
v_call: TRBV7-9; j_call: TRBJ2-1; clone_size: NA; cdr3_length: 16; d_call: TRBD2; cdr3_nt: TGTGCCAGCAGCTCCAAAGGACTAGCGGGTGGGGATGAGCAGTTCTTC; cdr3_aa: CASSSKGLAGGDEQFF
v_call: TRBV4-1; j_call: TRBJ2-1; clone_size: NA; cdr3_length: 15; d_call: TRBD2; cdr3_nt: TGCGCCAGCAGCCAAGCTTCAGCGGGAGCCTTAGAGCAGTTCTTC; cdr3_aa: CASSQASAGALEQFF
v_call: TRBV7-9; j_call: TRBJ1-2; clone_size: few; cdr3_length: 11; d_call: NA; cdr3_nt: TGTGCCAGCAGGGCTAACTATGGCTACACCTTC; cdr3_aa: CASRANYGYTF
v_call: TRBV4-1; j_call: TRBJ1-1; clone_size: NA; cdr3_length: 14; d_call: NA; cdr3_nt: TGCGCCAGCATTAGCGGGGGCGCAGGATCTGAAGCTTTCTTT; cdr3_aa: CASISGGAGSEAFF
v_call: TRBV11-1; j_call: TRBJ1-2; clone_size: few; cdr3_length: 14; d_call: NA; cdr3_nt: TGTGCCAGCAGCTTACGGTGGCCAAACTATGGCTACACCTTC; cdr3_aa: CASSLRWPNYGYTF
v_call: TRBV4-1; j_call: TRBJ2-7; clone_size: NA; cdr3_length: 15; d_call: TRBD2; cdr3_nt: TGCGCCAGCAGCCAATCGTGGGAGGGAAGCTACGAGCAGTACTTC; cdr3_aa: CASSQSWEGSYEQYF
v_call: TRBV29-1; j_call: TRBJ1-5; clone_size: once; cdr3_length: 14; d_call: NA; cdr3_nt: TGCAGCGTAGGACTACCGCATAGCAATCAGCCCCAGCATTTT; cdr3_aa: CSVGLPHSNQPQHF
v_call: TRBV27; j_call: TRBJ2-7; clone_size: NA; cdr3_length: 14; d_call: NA; cdr3_nt: TGTGCCAGCAGTTTATCGGCCGCCTCCTACGAGCAGTACTTC; cdr3_aa: CASSLSAASYEQYF
v_call: TRBV6-1; j_call: TRBJ1-2; clone_size: NA; cdr3_length: 14; d_call: NA; cdr3_nt: TGTGCCAGCAGCCCTTCGGACGGGGACTATGGCTACACCTTC; cdr3_aa: CASSPSDGDYGYTF
v_call: TRBV11-2; j_call: TRBJ2-2; clone_size: few; cdr3_length: 16; d_call: NA; cdr3_nt: TGTGCCAGCAGCCCGAACGCGGGTTACAGTTCCGGGGAGCTGTTTTTT; cdr3_aa: CASSPNAGYSSGELFF
v_call: TRBV5-1; j_call: TRBJ1-1; clone_size: NA; cdr3_length: 13; d_call: NA; cdr3_nt: TGCGCCAGCAGCTTGGACATGAACACTGAAGCTTTCTTT; cdr3_aa: CASSLDMNTEAFF
v_call: TRBV2; j_call: TRBJ2-5; clone_size: NA; cdr3_length: 16; d_call: TRBD2; cdr3_nt: TGTGCCAGCAAATATGCTAGCGGGGGGTACCAAGAGACCCAGTACTTC; cdr3_aa: CASKYASGGYQETQYF